This TCR beta chain was sequenced during a study of post-analysis software for immune sequencing data. Study-level results: Included in a set of roughly five TRBV segments more frequent in patients than controls were TRBV5-6, TRBV5-1 and TRBV20-1. F measure showed strong co-clustering of same-batch samples.

This clonotype was found once. What it binds is unknown. cDNA libraries for TCR beta contained unique molecular identifiers. From the PCR reads, TCRdb called clonotypes with MiXCR, one entry per CDR3 protein. The sample has roughly 180,000 distinct CDR3 sequences, 30% seen once. J lost 4 bases, V lost 6 bases, and 5 bases had no gene match. There are 13 residues in the CDR3. This clonotype originated in a girl aged 10-17 years with multiple sclerosis. The sequencing input was blood. This chain connects TRBV12-3 or TRBV12-4 to TRBJ1-2; 7 bases agree with TRBD1. CDR3 protein: CASSPGQRYGYTF. The CDR3 region has the DNA TGTGCCAGCAGCCCGGGACAGCGCTATGGCTACACCTTC.